The present TCR beta chain was sequenced within a study of shared clonotypes between healthy human individuals. General study findings and limits: The study found lower generation probabilities in non-shared clonotypes than in those shared by all four donors. The naive CD4 repertoires of four donors were compared, and around 5% of clonotypes were shared.

Comment on this clone: Antigen unknown.

Naive CD8 cells were CD45RO-negative, positively selected for CCR7, excluding terminally differentiated effector memory CD45RA+ cells. Everyone who donated was a Caucasian adult who lived in Nashville, Tennessee. With V trimmed by 4 bases and J by 4 bases, 3 bases remained unmatched. Germline CDR1 and CDR2: MRHNA and SNTAGT. CDR3 length: 14 amino acids. TCRdb's copy holds only in-frame clones and misses some; the assay was immunoSEQ multiplex PCR. The repertoire has around 580,000 clones, about 98% of them found once; the top ten carry 0.3%. The rearrangement joins TRBV6-4 to TRBJ2-1; 8 nucleotides align to TRBD2. This receptor was identified in a man aged 25 to 40 in good health. Sequenced input: naive CD8+ T cells sorted from blood. Written as DNA, the CDR3 is TGTGCCAGCAGTGTAACTAGCGGATACAATGAGCAGTTCTTC. Its protein is CASSVTSGYNEQFF.